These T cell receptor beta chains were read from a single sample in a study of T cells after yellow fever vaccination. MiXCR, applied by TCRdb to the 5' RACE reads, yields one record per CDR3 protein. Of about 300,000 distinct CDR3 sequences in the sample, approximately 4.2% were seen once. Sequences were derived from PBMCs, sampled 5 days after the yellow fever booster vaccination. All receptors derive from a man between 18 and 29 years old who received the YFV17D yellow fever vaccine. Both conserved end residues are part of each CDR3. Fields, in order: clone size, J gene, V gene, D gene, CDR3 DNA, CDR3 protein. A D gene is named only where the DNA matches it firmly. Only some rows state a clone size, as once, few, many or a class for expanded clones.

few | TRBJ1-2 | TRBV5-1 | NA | TGCGCCAGCATGGGGGAGACAGGCCTCACGGATGGCTACACCTTC | CASMGETGLTDGYTF
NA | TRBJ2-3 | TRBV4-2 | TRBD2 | TGTGCCAGCAGCCTCCCGGGGGGTAGCGGGGGACCAGATACGCAGTATTTT | CASSLPGGSGGPDTQYF
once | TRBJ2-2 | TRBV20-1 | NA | TGCAGTGCCTTGGCCTCGAACACCGGGGAGCTGTTTTTT | CSALASNTGELFF
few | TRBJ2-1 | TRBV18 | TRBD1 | TGTGCCAGCTCTGGACAGGGGGCGACCAATGAGCAGTTCTTC | CASSGQGATNEQFF
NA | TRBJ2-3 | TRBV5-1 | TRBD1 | TGCGCCAGCAGCCTTAGGACAGGGTCAGCAGATACGCAGTATTTT | CASSLRTGSADTQYF
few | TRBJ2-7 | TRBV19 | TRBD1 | TGTGCCAGTAGTATAGGGACAGGGAACTACGAGCAGTACTTC | CASSIGTGNYEQYF
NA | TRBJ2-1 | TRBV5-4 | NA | TGTGCCAGCAGCTCTGAGGGGGTTGGCAATGAGCAGTTCTTC | CASSSEGVGNEQFF
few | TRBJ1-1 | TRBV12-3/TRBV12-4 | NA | TGTGCCAGCATCCACCCGAGGGTGAACACTGAAGCTTTCTTT | CASIHPRVNTEAFF
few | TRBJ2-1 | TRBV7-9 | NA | TGTGCCAGCAGCTTATTCTCAGGGTCGTATGAGCAGTTCTTC | CASSLFSGSYEQFF
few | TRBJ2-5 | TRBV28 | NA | TGTGCCAGCAGTTTGCGGGGGCAGGGAGAGACCCAGTACTTC | CASSLRGQGETQYF
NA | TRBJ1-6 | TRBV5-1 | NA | TGCGCCAGCAGCTTGGCCTTCCAGGGGATGTCACCCCTCCACTTT | CASSLAFQGMSPLHF
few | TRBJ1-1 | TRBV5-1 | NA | TGCGCCAGCAGCTTGACCTATTCGAACACTGAAGCTTTCTTT | CASSLTYSNTEAFF
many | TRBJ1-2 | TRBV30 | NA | TGTGCCTGGAACGGGGGGCAATACTATGGCTACACCTTC | CAWNGGQYYGYTF
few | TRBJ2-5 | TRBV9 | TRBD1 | TGTGCCAGCAGCGTAGCCCCGGACAGGCAAGAGACCCAGTACTTC | CASSVAPDRQETQYF
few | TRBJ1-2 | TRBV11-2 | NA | TGTGCCAGCAGCTTATGGGAGACCCCGGCTGATGGCTACACCTTC | CASSLWETPADGYTF
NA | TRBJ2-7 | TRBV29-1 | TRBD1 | TGCAGCGTCCCACAGGGGGCGGGAGAGCAGTACTTC | CSVPQGAGEQYF
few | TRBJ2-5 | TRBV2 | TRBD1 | TGTGCCAGCAGTATGGGGGACAGGGGACAAGAGACCCAGTACTTC | CASSMGDRGQETQYF
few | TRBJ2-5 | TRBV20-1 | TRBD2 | TGCAGTGCTCTTCAACTAGCGGGGTTTCAAGAGACCCAGTACTTC | CSALQLAGFQETQYF
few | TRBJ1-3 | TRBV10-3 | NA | TGTGCCATCAGATTACAGGGTTCTGGAAACACCATATATTTT | CAIRLQGSGNTIYF
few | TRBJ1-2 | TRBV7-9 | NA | TGTGCCAGCAGCCCCCCCCAGTACAATATTAACTATGGCTACACCTTC | CASSPPQYNINYGYTF
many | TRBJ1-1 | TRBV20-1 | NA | TGCAGTGCTCTTCGACAGATGAACACTGAAGCTTTCTTT | CSALRQMNTEAFF
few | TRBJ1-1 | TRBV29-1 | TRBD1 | TGCAGCACAGGGGGACACACTGAAGCTTTCTTT | CSTGGHTEAFF
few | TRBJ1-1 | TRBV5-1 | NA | TGCGCCAGCAGCTTGAGGGCCCGAGGGGCCGGCACTGAAGCTTTCTTT | CASSLRARGAGTEAFF
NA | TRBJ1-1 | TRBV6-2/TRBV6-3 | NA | TGTGCCAGCAGGGCCATGAACACTGAAGCTTTCTTT | CASRAMNTEAFF
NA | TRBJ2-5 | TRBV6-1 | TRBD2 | TGTGCCAGCAGTGATGGGACTACGCAATCGGAGACCCAGTACTTC | CASSDGTTQSETQYF
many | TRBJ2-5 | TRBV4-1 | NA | TGCGCCAGCAGCTCACAACATGGCCAAGAGACCCAGTACTTC | CASSSQHGQETQYF
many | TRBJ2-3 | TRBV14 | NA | TGTGCCAGCAGCCTCGCCCTAGGTGATACGCAGTATTTT | CASSLALGDTQYF
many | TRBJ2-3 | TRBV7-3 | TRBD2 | TGTGCCAGCAGCTTACGGGAGGCAGATACGCAGTATTTT | CASSLREADTQYF
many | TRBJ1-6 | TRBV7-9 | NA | TGTGCCAGCAGCTTAGGGGCCGGACGGGCACCCCTCCACTTT | CASSLGAGRAPLHF
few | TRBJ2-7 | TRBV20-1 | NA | TGCAGTGCTAGAGATCCTAGGGGTTTCTACGAGCAGTACTTC | CSARDPRGFYEQYF
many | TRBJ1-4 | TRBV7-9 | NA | TGTGCCAGCAGCTTAATACTCGATACCACTGAAAAACTGTTTTTT | CASSLILDTTEKLFF
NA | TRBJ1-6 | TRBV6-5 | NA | TGTGCCAGCAGTTACAGGGGGGGTAGGAATTCACCCCTCCACTTT | CASSYRGGRNSPLHF
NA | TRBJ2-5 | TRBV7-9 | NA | TGTGCCAGCAAAGGGGGGCTTTCCGGGCAACAAGAGACCCAGTACTTC | CASKGGLSGQQETQYF
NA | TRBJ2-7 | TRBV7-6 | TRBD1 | TGTGCCAGCAGCTTAGGGGGACAGGGGGTTTTCTACGAGCAGTACTTC | CASSLGGQGVFYEQYF
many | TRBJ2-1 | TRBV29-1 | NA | TGCAGCGTCGTCTCAGGGAACGGCTACTACAAAGGTTCCGCGGGGCAGTTCTTC | CSVVSGNGYYKGSAGQFF
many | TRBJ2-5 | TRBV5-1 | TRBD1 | TGCGCCAGCAGCTCCGCCCCAGGGGGCCAAGAGACCCAGTACTTC | CASSSAPGGQETQYF
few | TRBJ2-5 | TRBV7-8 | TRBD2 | TGTGCCAGCAGCTTATTTCGCACTAGCGGGGGGCGGGGGCAAGAGACCCAGTACTTC | CASSLFRTSGGRGQETQYF
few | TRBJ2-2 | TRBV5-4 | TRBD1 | TGTGCCAGCAGCCCGCCGACAGGGGGGATCGGGGAGCTGTTTTTT | CASSPPTGGIGELFF
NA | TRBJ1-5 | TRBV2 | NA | TGTGCCAGCACCCCCTCCGCGGATCAGCCCCAGCATTTT | CASTPSADQPQHF
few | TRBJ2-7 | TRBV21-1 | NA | TGTGCCAGCAGCAAGAAGAAGTGGACAGGCTACTACGAGCAGTACTTC | CASSKKKWTGYYEQYF
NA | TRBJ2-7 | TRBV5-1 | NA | TGCGCCAGCAGCTTCCCCGAGCGGTACGAGCAGTACTTC | CASSFPERYEQYF
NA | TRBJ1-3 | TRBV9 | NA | TGTGCCAGCAGCATAGACACCGGCTCTGGAAACACCATATATTTT | CASSIDTGSGNTIYF
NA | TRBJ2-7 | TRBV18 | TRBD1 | TGTGCCAGCTCCCCGACAGGCCGGGACAGGCCATACGAGCAGTACTTC | CASSPTGRDRPYEQYF
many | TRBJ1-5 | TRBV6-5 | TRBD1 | TGTGCCAGCAGTTACTCAGGGGGCGACCAGCCCCAGCATTTT | CASSYSGGDQPQHF
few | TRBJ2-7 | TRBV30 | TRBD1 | TGTGCCTGGAGTGTAAAGGGGGCGGACTACGAGCAGTACTTC | CAWSVKGADYEQYF
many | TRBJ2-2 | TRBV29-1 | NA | TGCAGCGTTAAATACACCGGGGAGCTGTTTTTT | CSVKYTGELFF
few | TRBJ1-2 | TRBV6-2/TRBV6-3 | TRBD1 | TGTGCCAGCAGTACGACAGGGAGGGGTCTCGAAGGCTACACCTTC | CASSTTGRGLEGYTF
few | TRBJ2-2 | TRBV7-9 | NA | TGTGCCAGCGGGGGGACAGCCAACACCGGGGAGCTGTTTTTT | CASGGTANTGELFF
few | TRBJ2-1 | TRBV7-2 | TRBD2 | TGTGCCAGCAGCTTACGGGGGGGGGCCGAGGGTGAGCAGTTCTTC | CASSLRGGAEGEQFF